The T cell receptor (beta chain) described here comes from a study of blood T cells in healthy people across ages. Regarding the study as a whole: Unsorted PBMC material precluded a definitive naive versus antigen-experienced comparison.

Then a second PCR, running about 6 to 12 cycles, was carried out with a sample-barcoded 5' primer and a J-beta primer mix. Every cDNA was tagged by a template-switch adaptor with 12 random nucleotides. CDR3-containing paired-end reads numbering at least 2.5 million came from each sample. TCRdb passed the 5' RACE reads through MiXCR, listing each CDR3 protein once. Among about a million distinct CDR3 sequences, about 44% were seen once, and the ten largest hold roughly 13%. Germline loops: CDR1 MGHRA, CDR2 YSYEKL. The CDR3 length is 11 residues. V lost 2 bases to trimming and J lost 15 bases, with 11 bases between them. In the case of this clonotype: Its antigen remains unknown.

The rearrangement joins TRBV4-1 to TRBJ2-1; D is uncertain. The clonotype comes from a man aged 25-40 years in good health. Material: blood. The DNA for the CDR3 is TGCGCCAGCAGCCAAAGATACCCACTGTTCTTC. Protein sequence: CASSQRYPLFF.